This T cell receptor beta chain is from a study of blood T cells in healthy people across ages. Study conclusions and caveats: In these data, TCR beta diversity tracked strongly with naive T cell percentage. Investigators viewed diversity estimates from one million T cells as underestimates, the study reported.

A sample-barcoded 5' primer and a J-beta primer mix were used in a second PCR of roughly 7 to 11 cycles. A 12-random-nucleotide template-switch adaptor tagged each cDNA molecule. MiXCR, run by TCRdb on the 5' RACE reads, gives a single entry per CDR3 protein. The data contain roughly 1,800,000 distinct CDR3 sequences, roughly 50% of them singletons. The V and J ends lost 5 bases and 6 bases respectively, with 14 bases between them. The CDR3 sequence is 14 residues long. Germline loops: CDR1 SGHAT, CDR2 FQNNGV. Only one count was recorded for this clonotype. Its antigen is currently unknown. The V and J genes are TRBV11-2 and TRBJ2-1; D is perhaps TRBD1 or TRBD2 (5 bases each). This clonotype was obtained from a woman in her thirties or forties in good health. The specimen sequenced was blood. In DNA, the CDR3 is TGTGCCAGCAGCCCTACCCCAGGGAGCAATGAGCAGTTCTTC. It specifies CASSPTPGSNEQFF.